This is a list of T cell receptor beta chains from one sample in a study of cytomegalovirus exposure and HLA in healthy donors. Some clones are missing from TCRdb's copy, which holds only in-frame ones; the method was immunoSEQ multiplex PCR. Of 250,000 or so clones listed, more than 75% are singletons. Sequencing was performed on PBMCs. Receptors originate from a man aged 18 to 35 in good health and CMV-seropositive. CDR3s leave out the opening cysteine and the closing phenylalanine or tryptophan.

v_gene | CDR3aa
TRBV28 | ASSFQGFGGYEQY
TRBV20-1 | SARQGDTQY
TRBV9 | ASSRGLAGDIPYEQY
TRBV4-1 | ASSLVSRQGKQY
TRBV7-6 | ASSRTESEQY
TRBV2 | ASRTEDLYSYNEQF
TRBV5-5 | ASGKEVPSYEQY
TRBV10-3 | AISEGDVGEQY
TRBV4-3 | ASSQGTDMVEGQETQY
TRBV2 | ASRDRGTYSNQPQH
TRBV2 | ASTLDRGTYEQY
TRBV7-6 | ASSLVGSGNTIY
TRBV6-1 | ASSEGNGNTIY
TRBV5-1 | ASSYRTGAGNTIY
TRBV4-1 | ASSQGDGRI
TRBV7-6 | ASSLVETREAF
TRBV5-8 | ASSWGLLAGYT
TRBV13 | ASSYQTGGPQETQY
TRBV27 | ASSLQGRPYGYT
TRBV6-5 | ASSPDRGAYEQY
TRBV2 | ASSEAMASGGDTQY
TRBV28 | ASSLGPDYGYT
TRBV28 | ASTDRGLGGYT
TRBV5-4 | ASSQIGDYEQY
TRBV7-9 | ASSPRTGYGTEAF
TRBV15 | ATNSGTSRSEKLF
TRBV6-1 | ASSEDLREQPQH
TRBV15 | ATSRDSTGDQPQH
TRBV4-1 | ASSQSGLAGGPLYEQY
TRBV5-1 | ASSGAMDRASYSYNEQF
TRBV2 | ASSEFFETQY
TRBV4-1 | ASSLPGQGPEQF
TRBV6-5 | ASSYSMGQNTGELF
TRBV25-1 | ASRSGTGSYNEQF
TRBV7-2 | ASSRDQRPIGYGYT
TRBV30 | AWRNSDITYEQY
TRBV11-1 | ASSLDYRGSYEQY
TRBV28 | ASSTRAGDTQY
TRBV4-1 | ASSQAPLAGGTYEQY
TRBV5-4 | ASSSGTSGRAGEQY
TRBV20-1 | SARGNTQY
TRBV2 | ASSVGQETQY
TRBV11-2 | ASSPTRQGYNYGYT
TRBV19 | ASSIRAGGVAKNIQY
TRBV11-2 | ASSLGLAGGNEQF
TRBV7-9 | ASSPQTDRNSYEQY